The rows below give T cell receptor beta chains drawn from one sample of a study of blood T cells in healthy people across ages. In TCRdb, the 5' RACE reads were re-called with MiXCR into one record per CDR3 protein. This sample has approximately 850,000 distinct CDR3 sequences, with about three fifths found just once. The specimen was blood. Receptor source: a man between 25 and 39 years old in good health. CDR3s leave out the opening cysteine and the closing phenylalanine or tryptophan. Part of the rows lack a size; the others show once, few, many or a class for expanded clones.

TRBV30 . ACAGQEQF
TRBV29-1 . SVGDSRNHPQH
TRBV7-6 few ASSPQGRLNTEAF
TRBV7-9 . ASSLVQGVPNGYT
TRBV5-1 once ASSLARDINEQF
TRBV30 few AWSTGGPETQY
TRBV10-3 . AIAPSGGDNEQF
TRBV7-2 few ASSLVLHEQF
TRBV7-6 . ASSLVGGGTTGANVLT
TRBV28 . ATRAGTAGQPQH
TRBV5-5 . ASSFDSTLNEKLF
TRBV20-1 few SAKGGPYYEQY
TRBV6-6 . ASSYPERGEEKLF
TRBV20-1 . SARSRDRAAQDTQY
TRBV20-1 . SARHGSQETQY
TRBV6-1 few ASRPTATGRSYNEQF
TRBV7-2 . ASSRSPGGGSSYNEQF
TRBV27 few ATRPLSGANVLT
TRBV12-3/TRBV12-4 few ASSLLWGYNEQF
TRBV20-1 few SARDPVRDSLPGGQY
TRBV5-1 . ASSPGQAVGYT
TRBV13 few ASSNLAGGISSYNEQF
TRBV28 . ASSLSGNGYT
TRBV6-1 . ASLLDSYNEQF
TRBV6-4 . ASSDSQGRRDEQY
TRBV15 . ATSVRGHSYEQY
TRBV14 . ASSLGSPAAWF
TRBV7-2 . ASSLDHRGDHEQY
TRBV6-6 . ASSYGLAGVYEQY
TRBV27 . ASSGTATGTQY
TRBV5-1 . ASSPYSGSEETQY
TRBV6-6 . ASTSEGTQY
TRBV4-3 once AGSQGNRIAKNIQY
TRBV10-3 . AISESESLASTDTQY
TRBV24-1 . ATSAYGDTQY
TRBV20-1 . SASRHRGSLSGANVLT
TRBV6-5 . ASSYAPTRINYNSPLH
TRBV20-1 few SAWITGANVLT
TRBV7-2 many ASSLGISENIQY
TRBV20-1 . SARDPLSYEQY
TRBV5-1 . ASSLWAENTEAF